Sequencing of this TCR beta chain was carried out in a study of Ad26.COV2.S vaccination and SARS-CoV-2 variants (dated by TCRdb to 2020 to 2023). Study-level background: TCRbeta repertoire sequencing served as the tool for gauging how specific and how broad the SARS-CoV-2-reactive T cell receptors were following Ad26.COV2.S vaccination. A total of approximately 32 samples were included in the TCR-sequenced set, comprising some 20 Ad26.COV2.S vaccine recipients, 5 placebo recipients and 8 SARS-CoV-2 convalescent individuals. Beyond this particular receptor, the publication reports: After vaccination, spike-specific CD8+ and CD4+ T cell responses were reported to show substantial breadth. Vaccine and placebo recipients had comparable non-spike TCR breadth, which fits with the vaccine containing only spike. Spike-specific TCR breadth was higher in Ad26.COV2.S recipients than in placebo recipients (P = 0.0014). It was noted by the authors that total T cell responses may have been underestimated by the TCR breadth and depth analyses.

The immunoSEQ Assay was the method used to sequence TCRbeta CDR3 regions. After extraction, genomic DNA underwent amplification by bias-controlled multiplex PCR, followed by high-throughput sequencing. Concerning the study's data processing: To quantify the absolute abundance of every unique TCRbeta CDR3 region, sequences were collapsed and filtered. T cell fraction was estimated by normalizing TCRbeta template counts to usable DNA, with usable DNA measured through amplification of reference genes found in all nucleated cells. Repertoire TCRs were annotated as SARS-CoV-2-specific by exact matching of V gene, CDR3 amino acid sequence and J gene to a known reactive TCR set. MIRA supplied the reference SARS-CoV-2 TCR set, which was filtered for enrichment in COVID-19-positive ImmuneCODE repertoires so that public or cross-reactive TCRs were removed. Based on the MIRA antigens, annotated TCRs were further analysed at the level of specific ORF or position within ORF. Breadth was defined as the number of annotated unique rearrangements divided by the total number of unique productive rearrangements, and depth was defined as the summed frequency of the annotated unique rearrangements. Two-sided Wilcoxon rank-sum tests were used to compare TCR breadth between groups. TCRdb mirrors the immuneACCESS table, restricted to in-frame sequences. Some clones are absent from its copies; in checked studies, under half trace to an unresolved V gene, and the reason for the others is unknown. The V and J calls and clone size were taken over from that table, and D and trimming were inferred from the DNA. The sample table lists 150,000 to 200,000 clones, approximately 90% of them with a count of one. The ten largest clonotypes hold around 6.3% of the sample.

At the junction V is shortened by 3 bases and J by 4 bases; bases outside the gene matches: 10. Reading from cysteine to phenylalanine, the CDR3 counts 16 amino acids. The retained sequence is limited to the CDR3, 48 bases, with the frame set at the first base. Looking up the germline V gene yields CDR1 SGDLS and CDR2 YYNGEE. A remark on this clone: Its binding antigen is unknown. Base qualities are not recorded, but no much larger clone differs from it by a single base.

In light of the paper, this sample's time point label describes: individuals recovered from natural SARS-CoV-2 infection. The chain joins TRBV9 to TRBJ1-3, with TRBD1 matching 7 junction bases. The sample here was peripheral blood, taken after recovery from COVID-19. This TCR derives from a human donor who had recovered from COVID-19. The CDR3 protein: CASSAAAQGLGNTIYF. The DNA sequence follows: TGTGCCAGCAGCGCCGCCGCACAGGGGCTGGGAAACACCATATATTTT.